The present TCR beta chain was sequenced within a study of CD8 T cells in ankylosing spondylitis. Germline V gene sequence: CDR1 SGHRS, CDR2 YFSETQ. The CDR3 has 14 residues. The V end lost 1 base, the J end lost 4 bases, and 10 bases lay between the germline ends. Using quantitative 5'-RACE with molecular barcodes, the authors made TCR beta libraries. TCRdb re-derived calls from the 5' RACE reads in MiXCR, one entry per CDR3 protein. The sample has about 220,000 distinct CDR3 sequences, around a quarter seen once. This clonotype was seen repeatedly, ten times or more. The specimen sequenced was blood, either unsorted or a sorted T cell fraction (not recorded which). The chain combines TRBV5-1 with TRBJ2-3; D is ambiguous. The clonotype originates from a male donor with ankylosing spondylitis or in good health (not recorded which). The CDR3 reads CASSLLLTSDTQYF. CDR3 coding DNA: TGCGCCAGCAGCTTGCTCTTAACTTCAGATACGCAGTATTTT. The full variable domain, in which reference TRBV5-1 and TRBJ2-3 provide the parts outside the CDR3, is KAGVTQTPRYLIKTRGQQVTLSCSPISGHRSVSWYQQTPGQGLQFLFEYFSETQRNKGNFPGRFSGRQFSNSRSEMNVSTLELGDSALYLCASSLLLTSDTQYFGPGTRLTVL.